Presented here are 14 T cell receptor beta chains from one specimen sequenced in a study of control samples from healthy donors and cancer patients. Measured with immunoSEQ multiplex PCR; TCRdb has only the in-frame clones, and not every one. The data hold about 92,000 clones, with more than 75% observed a single time. Sequenced sample: blood. These receptors were taken from an older woman in good health.

The sample holds one count of this clone. The chain is built from TRBV19 and TRBJ1-1; no clear D. Germline V gene data show CDR1 as LNHDA and CDR2 as SQIVND (reference sequence). The length of the CDR3 is 13 residues. Trimming left V 1 base short and J 5 bases short, with 8 bases between. CDR3 region: CASSIVSETEAFF. The CDR3 DNA follows: TGTGCCAGTAGTATAGTCAGTGAGACTGAAGCTTTCTTT.

CDR3 region: CASSPKDRPTDTQYF. The DNA for the CDR3 is TGTGCCAGCAGTCCCAAGGACAGGCCCACAGATACGCAGTATTTT. V usage is TRBV6-5 and J usage is TRBJ2-3, with 7 bases aligning to TRBD1. J was trimmed by 2 bases and V by 5 bases; bases with no gene match: 7. CDR1 is MNHEY and CDR2 is SVGAGI in the germline V gene. The CDR3 consists of 15 residues.

This rearrangement joins TRBV18 to TRBJ1-1, with no clear D. The V end lost 3 bases, the J end lost 0 bases, and 2 bases lay between the germline ends. The germline CDR1 and CDR2 sequences are KGHSH and LQKENI. There are 12 residues in the CDR3. CDR3: CASSPMNTEAFF. In nucleotides, the CDR3 is TGTGCCAGCTCACCCATGAACACTGAAGCTTTCTTT.

The chain joins TRBV12-3 or TRBV12-4 to TRBJ1-4; tentatively, D is TRBD1 (5 bases). Trimming stripped 5 bases from V and 10 bases from J, with 11 bases between. This CDR3 is 12 amino acids long. The CDR3 DNA reads as TGTGCCAGCAGTGGGGCGGGAGGAAAACTGTTTTTT. It translates to CASSGAGGKLFF.

The chain joins TRBV5-1 to TRBJ1-1, with D possibly TRBD1 on 6 matching bases. CDR3 length: 14 amino acids. Between the trimmed V and J ends, which lost 6 bases and 1 base, there was a span of 13 bases. Per germline, CDR1 SGHRS and CDR2 YFSETQ. The CDR3 spells CASIRDTGNTEAFF. The CDR3 DNA is TGCGCCAGCATCCGGGACACCGGGAACACTGAAGCTTTCTTT.

The V call is TRBV28, the J call TRBJ2-7; D remains unclear. V lost 6 bases to trimming and J lost 2 bases, with 26 bases between them. From germline, CDR1 is MDHEN and CDR2 SYDVKM. The CDR3 is made up of 18 amino acids. DNA for the CDR3: TGTGCCAGCAGCCCTACGACGCGCCTCTCAGAGCTACCCTACGAGCAGTACTTC. Residues: CASSPTTRLSELPYEQYF.

V and J are TRBV28 and TRBJ2-3; 8 nucleotides match TRBD1. This CDR3 contains 15 residues. Germline trimming cut 3 bases from V and 5 bases from J; bases unmatched to any gene: 7. CDR1 is MDHEN, CDR2 SYDVKM, per germline. For the CDR3, the DNA is TGTGCCAGCAGTTTCTCTGGACAGGGTCAAGATACGCAGTATTTT. Amino acid sequence: CASSFSGQGQDTQYF.

This chain links TRBV18 with TRBJ1-3; D is unresolved. Per the germline V gene, CDR1 is KGHSH and CDR2 is LQKENI. The CDR3 covers 14 residues. V dropped 3 bases and J dropped 0 bases, with 6 bases sitting between them. The CDR3 nucleotides are TGTGCCAGCTCACCGGCGGTCTCTGGAAACACCATATATTTT. The encoded protein is CASSPAVSGNTIYF.

The chain joins TRBV5-1 to TRBJ2-2; D might be TRBD1 (6 bases). V lost 0 bases and J lost 0, with 18 bases in between. The V gene's germline CDR1 is SGHRS and CDR2 YFSETQ. CDR3 length: 19 residues. The CDR3 bases are TGCGCCAGCAGCTTGGGCTACCCCTGGGACAACGCGAACACCGGGGAGCTGTTTTTT. Translation: CASSLGYPWDNANTGELFF.

The chain is built from TRBV6-4 and TRBJ1-2; D is undetermined. The CDR3 loop spans 15 amino acids. Trimming removed 5 bases from V and 1 base from J, with 14 bases in between. CDR1 and CDR2 from the germline V gene are MRHNA and SNTAGT. CDR3 protein: CASSPGGGNNYGYTF. CDR3 nucleotide sequence: TGTGCCAGCAGTCCTGGCGGAGGGAATAACTATGGCTACACCTTC.

The chain employs TRBV11-2 and TRBJ2-7; D is ambiguous. The ends were cut back, 1 base at V and 6 bases at J, with 7 bases in the middle. Per the germline V gene, CDR1 is SGHAT and CDR2 is FQNNGV. The CDR3 is 12 residues long. The chain's CDR3 is CASSLAGLEQYF. DNA for the CDR3: TGTGCCAGCAGCTTAGCCGGCCTCGAGCAGTACTTC. The complete variable domain, with remaining parts taken from reference TRBV11-2 and TRBJ2-7, reads EAGVAQSPRYKIIEKRQSVAFWCNPISGHATLYWYQQILGQGPKLLIQFQNNGVVDDSQLPKDRFSAERLKGVDSTLKIQPAKLEDSAVYLCASSLAGLEQYFGPGTRLTVT.

The CDR3 nucleotides are TGTGCCAGTAGTATAGATGCGGCAGGGGGCCTAGGCTACACCTTC. Translated: CASSIDAAGGLGYTF. The rearrangement joins TRBV19 to TRBJ1-2; 8 bases fit TRBD1. V shed 0 bases, J shed 8 bases, and the junction held 8 bases outside the gene matches. This CDR3 has 15 residues. Germline V gene sequence: CDR1 LNHDA, CDR2 SQIVND (reference sequence).

This clone was found a few times. This rearrangement joins TRBV27 to TRBJ1-2; D may be TRBD1 (5 bases). V was pared by 5 bases and J by 4 bases, with 14 bases between. This CDR3 has 14 amino acids. Germline V gene lookup returns CDR1 MNHEY and CDR2 SMNVEV (reference sequence). CDR3 bases: TGTGCCAGCAGTCGCGCAGGGACGGGCTATGGCTACACCTTC. It translates to CASSRAGTGYGYTF.

V is TRBV5-1 and J is TRBJ2-3, with 9 bases matching TRBD2. Germline V gives CDR1 SGHRS, CDR2 YFSETQ. With 0 bases clipped from V and 3 bases from J, the junction kept 2 bases outside the gene matches. The CDR3 sequence is 15 residues long. This CDR3 reads CASSLVLAGTDTQYF. CDR3 nucleotide sequence: TGCGCCAGCAGCTTGGTGCTAGCGGGAACAGATACGCAGTATTTT.